The present T cell receptor beta chain was sequenced within a study of blood T cell repertoires in COVID-19. Germline values: CDR1 MDHEN, CDR2 SYDVKM. J gave up 5 bases and V 5 bases, and 9 bases lay outside the gene matches. CDR3 size: 15 residues. Using immunoSEQ multiplex PCR, the repertoire was profiled, and TCRdb retains in-frame clones only, with some absent. This table has under 65,000 clones, 90% appearing once. The sequenced sample consisted of peripheral blood. V gene TRBV28 combines with J gene TRBJ2-7; 10 bases agree with TRBD1. The source is an elderly woman with active COVID-19. The CDR3 nucleotides read TGTGCCAGCAGTCCCCCGACAGGGGGCGGCGACGAGCAGTACTTC. Its translation is CASSPPTGGGDEQYF.